This entry lists 3 T cell receptor beta chains sequenced from one sample in a study of OX40 agonist ivuxolimab in advanced cancers. Clones were read by immunoSEQ multiplex PCR, and TCRdb kept only the in-frame ones, dropping some. The sample yields tens of thousands of clones, roughly four fifths seen once. Specimen: CD4+ or CD8+ T cells sorted from blood, collected in a trial of the OX40 agonist ivuxolimab. The receptor set was obtained from an adult with an advanced solid tumor such as melanoma, head and neck, liver or kidney cancer.

The rearrangement links TRBV14 to TRBJ2-3, with D maybe TRBD2 (6 bases). Trimming cost V 1 base and J 1 base, with 12 bases left between them. The CDR3 is 16 residues long. The germline V gene has CDR1 SGHDN and CDR2 FVKESK. The CDR3 loop reads CASSQGAGLGTDTQYF. In DNA, the CDR3 is TGTGCCAGCAGCCAAGGGGCGGGGTTGGGCACAGATACGCAGTATTTT.

The table lists this clone with a few counts. The rearrangement uses TRBV19 and TRBJ2-2, with TRBD2 as a possible D gene (5 bases). Trimming took off 3 bases at V and 4 bases at J, with 6 bases between the two ends. The CDR3 contains 13 residues. Germline CDR1 is LNHDA and CDR2 is SQIVND (reference sequence). The DNA of the CDR3 is TGTGCCAGTAGTATCCGGGGCACCGGGGAGCTGTTTTTT. Its protein is CASSIRGTGELFF.

V usage is TRBV11-3 and J usage is TRBJ2-6; 11 bases are a match to TRBD2. With V trimmed by 5 bases and J by 0 bases, 6 bases remained unmatched. Germline V lookup: CDR1 SGHNT, CDR2 YENEEA. The CDR3 consists of 18 residues. Here the CDR3 reads CASSPTSGAFSGANVLTF. The CDR3 coding sequence is TGTGCCAGCAGCCCGACTAGCGGGGCTTTCTCTGGGGCCAACGTCCTGACTTTC. Full variable domain (rest looked up from reference TRBV11-3 and TRBJ2-6): EAGVVQSPRYKIIEKKQPVAFWCNPISGHNTLYWYLQNLGQGPELLIRYENEEAVDDSQLPKDRFSAERLKGVDSTLKIQPAELGDSAVYLCASSPTSGAFSGANVLTFGAGSRLTVL.